This entry lists 31 T cell receptor beta chains sequenced from one sample in a study of CD8+ T cells in alopecia areata. As for treatment: oral pan-JAK inhibitor, 5-10 mg twice daily. Following extraction, RNA underwent reverse transcription to cDNA, which served as the sequencing template. TCRdb's copy holds only in-frame clones and misses some; the assay was immunoSEQ multiplex PCR. The data contain about 200,000 clones, roughly 64% of them singletons. The sequencing used CD4+ T cells sorted from blood, collected at week 24, from a patient treated with tofacitinib. The receptor source for this set is a human donor with alopecia areata.

This clone has more than one count but fewer than ten. V usage is TRBV5-1 and J usage is TRBJ2-1; D remains unclear. The CDR3 contains 15 residues. CDR1 is SGHRS and CDR2 is YFSETQ in the germline V gene. V lost 0 bases and J 4 bases, leaving 11 bases between the germline ends. The CDR3 sequence is CASSLEADGYNEQFF. The DNA of the CDR3 is TGCGCCAGCAGCTTGGAGGCGGACGGATACAATGAGCAGTTCTTC.

Remarks on this clone: Other DNA sequences from this sample encode an identical CDR3 as well. The rearrangement uses TRBV30 and TRBJ1-5; D not certain. Trimming took off 0 bases at V and 0 bases at J, with 3 bases between the two ends. Germline lookup yields CDR1 GTSNPN and CDR2 SVGIG (reference sequence). This CDR3 has 13 residues. This CDR3 is CAWSVDSNQPQHF. The CDR3 nucleotides are TGTGCCTGGAGTGTAGATAGCAATCAGCCCCAGCATTTT. Combining the CDR3 with reference TRBV30 and TRBJ1-5 gives the whole variable domain SQTIHQWPATLVQPVGSPLSLECTVEGTSNPNLYWYRQAAGRGLQLLFYSVGIGQISSEVPQNLSASRPQDRQFILSSKKLLLSDSGFYLCAWSVDSNQPQHFGDGTRLSIL.

The chain uses TRBV20-1 and TRBJ2-3, with D unclear. V dropped 3 bases and J dropped 5 bases, with 6 bases sitting between them. The CDR3 consists of 11 residues. Per germline, CDR1 DFQATT and CDR2 SNEGSKA (reference sequence). The CDR3 bases are TGCAGTGCTAGTACACGAGATACGCAGTATTTT. Protein sequence: CSASTRDTQYF.

This chain uses TRBV29-1 with TRBJ1-1; D call uncertain. With 7 bases removed from V and 6 bases from J, the gap between germline ends came to 12 bases. The CDR3 has 11 amino acids. CDR1 SQVTM and CDR2 ANQGSEA come from the germline V gene. CDR3 residues: CSGIFLAEAFF. The DNA for the CDR3 is TGCAGCGGCATTTTTTTGGCTGAAGCTTTCTTT.

This clone has just a few counts. J is TRBJ1-2 and V is TRBV10-2; the D is unclear. Germline CDR1 is WSHSY and CDR2 is SAAADI. The CDR3 sequence is 15 residues long. V was trimmed by 3 bases and J by 4 bases, leaving 15 bases between them. Here the CDR3 DNA reads TGCGCCAGCAGTGACCCGACACTGGCCCTCTATGGCTACACCTTC. Encoded protein: CASSDPTLALYGYTF.

The J gene is TRBJ2-7, the V gene TRBV28; no firm D call. The CDR3 runs 13 residues. Trimming took off 10 bases at V and 2 bases at J, with 15 bases between the two ends. Germline CDR1 MDHEN, CDR2 SYDVKM. The CDR3, as DNA: TGTGCCACTAAGGGCCTGGAAGCCTACGAGCAGTACTTC. This encodes CATKGLEAYEQYF.

The chain's CDR3 is CASSPRQERLEKLFF. The CDR3 DNA reads TGTGCCAGCAGCCCTCGACAGGAACGACTTGAAAAACTGTTTTTT. The gene calls are TRBV9 and TRBJ1-4, with D possibly TRBD1 on 6 matching bases. Trimming shortened V by 4 bases and J by 7 bases, and 17 bases separated the two germline ends. Germline V gene sequence: CDR1 SGDLS, CDR2 YYNGEE. CDR3 length equals 15 residues.

The chain combines TRBV29-1 with TRBJ2-1; 7 bases line up with TRBD2. CDR1 is SQVTM, CDR2 ANQGSEA, per germline. After removal of 6 bases from V and 7 bases from J, the junction contained 12 bases not matched to a gene. The CDR3 runs to 14 residues. The CDR3 sequence: CSVGVAVGGNEQFF. The CDR3 nucleotides read TGCAGCGTCGGGGTAGCGGTGGGAGGGAATGAGCAGTTCTTC.

The J gene is TRBJ2-1, the V gene TRBV15; no definite D call. Germline CDR1 reads LNHNV; CDR2 reads YYDKDF (reference sequence). The length of the CDR3 is 16 residues. V dropped 0 bases and J dropped 1 base, with 10 bases sitting between them. CDR3: CATSRDKSQSYNEQFF. The CDR3 bases are TGTGCCACCAGCAGAGATAAAAGCCAGTCCTACAATGAGCAGTTCTTC.

The rearrangement uses TRBV29-1 and TRBJ2-3; D is unresolved. Trimming shortened V by 1 base and J by 0 bases, and 5 bases separated the two germline ends. The CDR3 covers 13 residues. Germline V gene sequence: CDR1 SQVTM, CDR2 ANQGSEA. CDR3 amino acids: CSVEAHSTDTQYF. The CDR3 region has the DNA TGCAGCGTTGAAGCCCACAGCACAGATACGCAGTATTTT.

The chain employs TRBV4-2 and TRBJ1-2; 7 bases map to TRBD1. The length of the CDR3 is 14 residues. With 4 bases clipped from V and 1 base from J, the junction kept 3 bases outside the gene matches. Germline V gene data show CDR1 as LGHNA and CDR2 as YNFKEQ. Here the CDR3 DNA reads TGTGCCAGCAGCCGGGACAGTGATAACTATGGCTACACCTTC. It codes for CASSRDSDNYGYTF.

The J gene is TRBJ2-5, the V gene TRBV7-6; 7 bases are a match to TRBD2. V gave up 5 bases and J gave up 7 bases; unmatched junction bases: 16. From germline, CDR1 is SGHVS and CDR2 FNYEAQ. There are 16 residues in the CDR3. DNA of the CDR3: TGTGCCAGCAGCGTAAACCCCGGGACGGGAGGAGGGACCCAGTACTTC. The encoded protein is CASSVNPGTGGGTQYF. The whole variable domain, remainder taken from reference TRBV7-6 and TRBJ2-5, is GAGVSQSPRYKVTKRGQDVALRCDPISGHVSLYWYRQALGQGPEFLTYFNYEAQQDKSGLPNDRFSAERPEGSISTLTIQRTEQRDSAMYRCASSVNPGTGGGTQYFGPGTRLLVL.

This chain joins TRBV7-3 and TRBJ2-5; no reliable D call. CDR3 size: 12 residues. Germline V gene lookup returns CDR1 SGHTA and CDR2 FQGTGA. Trimming shortened V by 5 bases and J by 7 bases, and 11 bases separated the two germline ends. CDR3 bases: TGTGCCAGCAGCGACGGATCTGGGACCCAGTACTTC. Its protein product is CASSDGSGTQYF. The variable domain in full, completed from reference TRBV7-3 and TRBJ2-5, reads GAGVSQTPSNKVTEKGKYVELRCDPISGHTALYWYRQSLGQGPEFLIYFQGTGAADDSGLPNDRFFAVRPEGSVSTLKIQRTERGDSAVYLCASSDGSGTQYFGPGTRLLVL.

The chain is built from TRBV30 and TRBJ2-1; 10 bases agree with TRBD2. Trimming cost V 0 bases and J 12 bases; bases outside gene matches: 11. The CDR3 is 15 amino acids. Germline V CDR1 and CDR2: GTSNPN, SVGIG (reference sequence). The CDR3 DNA is TGTGCCTGGAGTGTTTGTCAGCGGGAGGGCTGTGTGCAGTTCTTC. It encodes CAWSVCQREGCVQFF. Looking up the rest from reference TRBV30 and TRBJ2-1 gives the full variable domain: SQTIHQWPATLVQPVGSPLSLECTVEGTSNPNLYWYRQAAGRGLQLLFYSVGIGQISSEVPQNLSASRPQDRQFILSSKKLLLSDSGFYLCAWSVCQREGCVQFFGPGTRLTVL.

In its sample, this clone was seen many times. This chain uses TRBV5-1 with TRBJ2-3, with a weak D call TRBD1 (7 bases). The CDR3 length is 14 residues. Germline CDR1 reads SGHRS; CDR2 reads YFSETQ. V lost 0 bases, J lost 5 bases, and 10 bases lay in between. The CDR3 loop is CASSLVQGGDTQYF. In DNA, the CDR3 is TGCGCCAGCAGCTTGGTGCAGGGGGGAGATACGCAGTATTTT. Filled out from reference TRBV5-1 and TRBJ2-3, the complete variable domain reads KAGVTQTPRYLIKTRGQQVTLSCSPISGHRSVSWYQQTPGQGLQFLFEYFSETQRNKGNFPGRFSGRQFSNSRSEMNVSTLELGDSALYLCASSLVQGGDTQYFGPGTRLTVL.

The rearrangement links TRBV27 to TRBJ2-5, with no clear D. V was cut by 6 bases and J by 5 bases, with 13 bases left in between. This CDR3 comprises 13 residues. In germline, CDR1 is MNHEY, CDR2 SMNVEV (reference sequence). The CDR3 region has the DNA TGTGCCAGCAGGGCCCCTCTCGGGGAGACCCAGTACTTC. Translated: CASRAPLGETQYF.

The chain links TRBV30 to TRBJ2-7; TRBD1 aligns across 7 bases. The CDR3 sequence is 12 residues long. Per the germline V gene, CDR1 is GTSNPN and CDR2 is SVGIG (reference sequence). V lost 2 bases to trimming and J lost 7 bases; unmatched junction nucleotides: 5. The chain's CDR3 is CAWSKGAGEQYF. CDR3 in DNA: TGTGCCTGGAGTAAGGGGGCCGGGGAGCAGTACTTC.

V and J are TRBV30 and TRBJ2-4; D remains unclear. This CDR3 has 12 residues. The V end lost 5 bases, the J end lost 0 bases, and 5 bases lay between the germline ends. Germline V gives CDR1 GTSNPN, CDR2 SVGIG (reference sequence). The CDR3 sequence is CAWEIAKNIQYF. Here the CDR3 DNA reads TGTGCCTGGGAAATAGCCAAAAACATTCAGTACTTC.

The chain combines TRBV10-3 with TRBJ2-5; 7 positions match TRBD2. CDR1 and CDR2 (germline): ENHRY, SYGVKD. The CDR3 covers 11 residues. V shed 10 bases and J 5 bases; nucleotides not matched to a gene: 4. The CDR3 DNA follows: TGTGCCACGCTAGCGGTCGAGACCCAGTACTTC. The encoded protein is CATLAVETQYF.

The chain has TRBV6-5 and TRBJ2-7; 9 bases align to TRBD1. Losses at the gene ends were 6 bases for V and 4 bases for J; bases not matched to a gene: 7. The germline CDR1 and CDR2 sequences are MNHEY and SVGAGI. The length of the CDR3 is 14 residues. This CDR3 reads CASRQRGQGYEQYF. CDR3 bases: TGTGCCAGCAGACAACGGGGACAGGGATACGAGCAGTACTTC.

This rearrangement joins TRBV25-1 to TRBJ2-7, with D perhaps TRBD2 (5 bases). The V gene lost 6 bases and the J gene lost 2 bases, with 11 bases spanning the gap. Germline V CDR1 and CDR2: MGHDK, SYGVNS. This CDR3 has 13 residues. The CDR3 reads CASRKETTYEQYF. In nucleotides, the CDR3 is TGTGCCAGCAGAAAAGAGACTACCTACGAGCAGTACTTC.

The chain carries TRBV30 and TRBJ1-1; D not resolved. Germline CDR1 GTSNPN, CDR2 SVGIG (reference sequence). The CDR3 covers 13 residues. Trimming left V 1 base short and J 5 bases short, with 11 bases between. The CDR3 nucleotides read TGTGCCTGGAGTGATCCGGGGAGAACTGAAGCTTTCTTT. Translation gives CAWSDPGRTEAFF.

The gene calls are TRBV4-3 and TRBJ2-2; no clear D. The germline V and J ends were trimmed by 0 bases and 6 bases, with 23 bases remaining between them. The CDR3 is made up of 19 amino acids. Germline lookup yields CDR1 LGHNA and CDR2 YSLEER. The DNA for the CDR3 is TGCGCCAGCAGCCAAGAGCGGATGGTCCCCCAACTCCTACCCGGGGAGCTGTTTTTT. This codes for CASSQERMVPQLLPGELFF.

This clone was counted between two and nine times. The J gene is TRBJ2-3, the V gene TRBV29-1, with 8 positions matching TRBD1. CDR3 size: 12 residues. The V and J ends lost 7 bases and 6 bases, in that order; junction bases with no gene match: 6. Per germline, CDR1 SQVTM and CDR2 ANQGSEA. The CDR3 DNA sequence: TGCAGCGCGCGGACAGGGACGGATACGCAGTATTTT. Amino acid sequence: CSARTGTDTQYF.

The chain joins TRBV4-1 to TRBJ2-7, with D possibly being TRBD1 (7 bases). Trimming took off 4 bases at V and 4 bases at J, with 23 bases between the two ends. The V gene's germline CDR1 is MGHRA and CDR2 YSYEKL. CDR3 length: 17 amino acids. The CDR3 nucleotides read TGCGCCAGCAGCCTACGCCAGGGGGGAGATTTTCCATACGAGCAGTACTTC. Translated: CASSLRQGGDFPYEQYF.

This clone was found a few times. The chain joins TRBV25-1 to TRBJ2-7; D is perhaps TRBD1 (6 bases). The germline CDR1 and CDR2 sequences are MGHDK and SYGVNS. V shed 6 bases and J shed 11 bases, with 17 bases lying between them. CDR3 length equals 12 residues. CDR3 DNA sequence: TGTGCCAGCAGGCGGACAGATTCGCGAAAGTACTTC. Amino acids: CASRRTDSRKYF.

The rearrangement uses TRBV5-1 and TRBJ1-5, with 8 bases that match TRBD1. Looked up from germline, CDR1 is SGHRS and CDR2 is YFSETQ. The CDR3 has 15 residues. J lost 7 bases, V lost 0 bases, and 6 bases had no gene match. The DNA of the CDR3 is TGCGCCAGCAGCTTGGGGGCAGGGGGCGAACAGCCCCAGCATTTT. It yields the protein CASSLGAGGEQPQHF.

This clone was seen only once. The J gene is TRBJ2-3, the V gene TRBV7-8; a possible D gene is TRBD1 (5 bases). The CDR3 runs 15 residues. Trimming removed 6 bases from V and 5 bases from J, with 18 bases in between. The germline V gene encodes CDR1 SGHVS and CDR2 FQNEAQ. CDR3 sequence reads: CASSPLRGSGDTQYF. The CDR3 bases are TGTGCCAGCAGTCCCCTAAGGGGAAGTGGAGATACGCAGTATTTT.

This clone was counted a few times. The J gene is TRBJ2-1, the V gene TRBV10-3, with D maybe TRBD1 (6 bases). Deletions cut 11 bases from V and 6 bases from J, with 17 bases between. This CDR3 has 13 amino acids. From germline, CDR1 is ENHRY and CDR2 SYGVKD. The CDR3 nucleotides read TGTGCCTCTGAGCAATCAGGGGTCAATGAGCAGTTCTTC. Protein: CASEQSGVNEQFF.

The V call is TRBV11-2, the J call TRBJ2-4, with 12 positions matching TRBD1. The CDR3 is 18 amino acids. Germline V gives CDR1 SGHAT, CDR2 FQNNGV. Trimming at V came to 1 base and at J to 7 bases, leaving 11 bases not matched to a gene. CDR3 sequence (DNA): TGTGCCAGCAGCTTAGGGTCCCGGGACAGGGGGCTGGCGAACATTCAGTACTTC. Translating gives CASSLGSRDRGLANIQYF. Filled out from reference TRBV11-2 and TRBJ2-4, the complete variable domain reads EAGVAQSPRYKIIEKRQSVAFWCNPISGHATLYWYQQILGQGPKLLIQFQNNGVVDDSQLPKDRFSAERLKGVDSTLKIQPAKLEDSAVYLCASSLGSRDRGLANIQYFGAGTRLSVL.

Here the CDR3 reads CAISERPGGHYEQFF. DNA for the CDR3: TGTGCCATCAGTGAGCGACCGGGAGGACACTATGAGCAGTTCTTC. The chain uses TRBV10-3 and TRBJ2-1; 7 bases match TRBD2. The trim removed 2 bases at V and 8 bases at J, leaving 9 bases unmatched. The germline V gene has CDR1 ENHRY and CDR2 SYGVKD. The CDR3 totals 15 residues.